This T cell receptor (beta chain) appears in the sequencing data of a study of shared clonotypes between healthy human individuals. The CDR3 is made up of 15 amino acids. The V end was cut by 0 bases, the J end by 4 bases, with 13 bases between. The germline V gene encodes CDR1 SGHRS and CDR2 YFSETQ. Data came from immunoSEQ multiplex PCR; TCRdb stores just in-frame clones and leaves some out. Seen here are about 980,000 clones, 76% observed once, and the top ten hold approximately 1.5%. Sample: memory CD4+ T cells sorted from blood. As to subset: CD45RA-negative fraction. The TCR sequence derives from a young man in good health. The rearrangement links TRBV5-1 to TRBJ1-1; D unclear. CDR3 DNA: TGCGCCAGCAGCTTGGAGGTCAGAGAGGGCACTGAAGCTTTCTTT. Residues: CASSLEVREGTEAFF.